This T cell receptor beta chain was documented in a study of response to subunit inactivated influenza vaccine (dated by TCRdb to the late 2010s). Concerning the study at large: Deep quantitative profiling of the T cell receptor repertoire was used in the study to follow responses to a trivalent subunit inactivated influenza vaccine.

The library was obtained by RT-PCR. Sequenced on an Illumina HiSeq 2500. TCRdb itself trimmed the public reads at Q25 with fastp, ran MiXCR and retained productive beta chains. One record per CDR3 amino acid sequence lists the most common genes and DNA. Within this sample are about 650,000 distinct CDR3 sequences, with 15% to 17% of them counted one time only. The top ten constitute roughly 10% of the sample. V and J are truncated by 4 bases and 6 bases respectively, leaving an intervening sequence of 13 bases. In the germline V gene (reference sequence), CDR1 corresponds to LNHDA and CDR2 to SQIVND. The CDR3 starts with the cysteine, ends with the phenylalanine, and has 13 residues. Only CDR3 DNA is held: 39 bases, read in frame from base 1. Broad study findings and their caveats: The authors proposed that each seasonal influenza vaccination may bring in only a limited number of new T cells.

Only a few counts were recorded for this clonotype. Its antigen is not yet known. The sample holds no much larger clone one base away, and base qualities are not on file. The source was PBMCs from blood, collected 12 days after vaccination. The chain joins TRBV19 to TRBJ2-7; a tentative D match to TRBD2 spans 6 bases. The origin of this receptor is a man aged 45-60 years who received an inactivated influenza vaccine. Donor details come from another sample of the same person, matched by shared clones. The DNA sequence follows: TGTGCCAGTAGTAATCAAAAGGGACTCGAGCAGTACTTC. Translated, it reads CASSNQKGLEQYF.